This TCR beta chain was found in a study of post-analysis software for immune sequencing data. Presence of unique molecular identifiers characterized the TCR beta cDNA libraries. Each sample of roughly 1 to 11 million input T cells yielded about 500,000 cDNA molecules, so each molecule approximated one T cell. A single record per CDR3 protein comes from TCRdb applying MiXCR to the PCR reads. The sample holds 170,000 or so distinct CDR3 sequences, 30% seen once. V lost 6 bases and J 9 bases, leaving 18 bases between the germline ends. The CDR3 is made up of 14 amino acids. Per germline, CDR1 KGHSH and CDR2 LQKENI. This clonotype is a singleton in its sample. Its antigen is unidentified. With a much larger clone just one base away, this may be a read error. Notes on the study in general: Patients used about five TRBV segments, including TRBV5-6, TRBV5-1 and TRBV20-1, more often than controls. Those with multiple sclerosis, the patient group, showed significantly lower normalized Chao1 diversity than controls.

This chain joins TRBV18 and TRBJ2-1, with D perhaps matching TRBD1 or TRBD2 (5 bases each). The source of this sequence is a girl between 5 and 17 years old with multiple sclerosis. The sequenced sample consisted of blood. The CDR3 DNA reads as TGTGCCAGCTCTCGGGACCTATCGGGCAGTGAGCAGTTCTTC. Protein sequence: CASSRDLSGSEQFF.